This is a list of T cell receptor beta chains from one sample in a study of T cell responses to AZD1222 COVID-19 vaccine. Only in-frame clones appear in the TCRdb table, and some are missing; sequencing was by immunoSEQ multiplex PCR. The table has 120,000 to 150,000 clones, about nine tenths seen once; the top ten hold about 14%. The sequencing here drew on peripheral blood, taken on day 0 of AZD1222 vaccination. These receptors came from an adult in good health. The CDR3 runs from the conserved cysteine through the conserved F or W. Each record gives: CDR3 protein, CDR3 DNA, V gene, J gene, D gene, clone size. D genes are given only for firm matches. The size field is filled for only some rows; it gives once, few, many or a size class.

CDR3aa: CASSTVGQETQYF; CDR3nt: TGTGCCAGCAGTACAGTGGGCCAAGAGACCCAGTACTTC; v_gene: TRBV6-6; j_gene: TRBJ2-5; d_gene: NA; abundance: NA
CDR3aa: CASSQVHVALETQYF; CDR3nt: TGTGCCAGCAGCCAAGTGCATGTCGCTTTAGAGACCCAGTACTTC; v_gene: TRBV3-1/TRBV3-2; j_gene: TRBJ2-5; d_gene: NA; abundance: NA
CDR3aa: CASLIRQGSQEKLFF; CDR3nt: TGTGCCAGCCTAATCCGACAGGGATCGCAGGAAAAACTGTTTTTT; v_gene: TRBV19; j_gene: TRBJ1-4; d_gene: TRBD1; abundance: NA
CDR3aa: CAWEKTVGNSPLHF; CDR3nt: TGTGCCTGGGAGAAGACAGTCGGTAATTCACCCCTCCACTTT; v_gene: TRBV30; j_gene: TRBJ1-6; d_gene: NA; abundance: NA
CDR3aa: CASSPGGGGASSSGYTF; CDR3nt: TGTGCCAGCAGCCCCGGGGGTGGGGGCGCCTCCTCCTCTGGCTACACCTTC; v_gene: TRBV7-2; j_gene: TRBJ1-2; d_gene: NA; abundance: NA
CDR3aa: CATSDSAGNSYEQYF; CDR3nt: TGTGCCACCAGTGATTCCGCGGGCAACTCCTACGAGCAGTACTTC; v_gene: TRBV24-1; j_gene: TRBJ2-7; d_gene: NA; abundance: NA
CDR3aa: CSVTTTQNTEAFF; CDR3nt: TGCAGCGTTACCACTACACAGAACACTGAAGCTTTCTTT; v_gene: TRBV29-1; j_gene: TRBJ1-1; d_gene: NA; abundance: once
CDR3aa: CASSRPSSTSGNTIYF; CDR3nt: TGTGCCAGCAGCCGCCCCTCGTCTACCTCTGGAAACACCATATATTTT; v_gene: TRBV28; j_gene: TRBJ1-3; d_gene: NA; abundance: NA
CDR3aa: CASSFYQGTYEQYF; CDR3nt: TGTGCCAGCAGTTTCTACCAGGGGACCTACGAGCAGTACTTC; v_gene: TRBV28; j_gene: TRBJ2-7; d_gene: NA; abundance: NA
CDR3aa: CASSLAGINGYTF; CDR3nt: TGTGCCAGCAGCTTGGCGGGGATTAATGGCTACACCTTC; v_gene: TRBV7-3; j_gene: TRBJ1-2; d_gene: NA; abundance: NA
CDR3aa: CASSLLGLEAFF; CDR3nt: TGTGCCAGTAGTCTACTTGGCCTGGAGGCTTTCTTT; v_gene: TRBV19; j_gene: TRBJ1-1; d_gene: NA; abundance: NA
CDR3aa: CASSLEGTVYGYTF; CDR3nt: TGCGCCAGCAGCTTGGAAGGGACAGTGTATGGCTACACCTTC; v_gene: TRBV5-1; j_gene: TRBJ1-2; d_gene: TRBD1; abundance: few